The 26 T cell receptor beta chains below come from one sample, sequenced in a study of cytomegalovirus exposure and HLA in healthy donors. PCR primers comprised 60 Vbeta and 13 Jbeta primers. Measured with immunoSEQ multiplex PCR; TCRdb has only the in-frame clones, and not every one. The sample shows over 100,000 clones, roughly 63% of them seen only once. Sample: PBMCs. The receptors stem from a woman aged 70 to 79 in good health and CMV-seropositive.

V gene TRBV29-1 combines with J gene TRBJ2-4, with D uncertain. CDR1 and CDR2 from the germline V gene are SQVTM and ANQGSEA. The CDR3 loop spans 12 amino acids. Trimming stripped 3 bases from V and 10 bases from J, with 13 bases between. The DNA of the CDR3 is TGCAGCGTTGATCTCCAAACCGGGATTCAGTACTTC. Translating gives CSVDLQTGIQYF. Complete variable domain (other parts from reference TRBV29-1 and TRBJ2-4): SAVISQKPSRDICQRGTSLTIQCQVDSQVTMMFWYRQQPGQSLTLIATANQGSEATYESGFVIDKFPISRPNLTFSTLTVSNMSPEDSSIYLCSVDLQTGIQYFGAGTRLSVL.

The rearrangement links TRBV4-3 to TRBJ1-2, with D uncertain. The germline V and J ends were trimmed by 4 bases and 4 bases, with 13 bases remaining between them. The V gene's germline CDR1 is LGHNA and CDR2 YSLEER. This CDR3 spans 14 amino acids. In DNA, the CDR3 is TGCGCCAGCAGCCGCGAACAGAGCTTCTATGGCTACACCTTC. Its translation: CASSREQSFYGYTF.

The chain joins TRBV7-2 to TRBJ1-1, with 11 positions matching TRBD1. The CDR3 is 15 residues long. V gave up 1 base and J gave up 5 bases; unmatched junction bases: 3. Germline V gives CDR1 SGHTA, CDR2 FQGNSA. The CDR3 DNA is TGTGCCAGCAGCTTAGGGGGGACAGGGGGGACTGAAGCTTTCTTT. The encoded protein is CASSLGGTGGTEAFF.

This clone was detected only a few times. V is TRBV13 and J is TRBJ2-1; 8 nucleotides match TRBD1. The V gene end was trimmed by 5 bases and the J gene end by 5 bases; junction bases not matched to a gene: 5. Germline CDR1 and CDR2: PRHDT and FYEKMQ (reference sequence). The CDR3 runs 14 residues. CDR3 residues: CASSPPGGNNEQFF. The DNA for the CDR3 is TGTGCCAGCAGCCCCCCAGGGGGCAACAATGAGCAGTTCTTC.

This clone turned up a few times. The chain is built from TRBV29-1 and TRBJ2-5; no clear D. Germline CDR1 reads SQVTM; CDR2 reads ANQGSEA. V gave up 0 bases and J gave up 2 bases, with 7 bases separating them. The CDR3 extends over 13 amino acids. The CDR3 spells CSVEDYRQETQYF. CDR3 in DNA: TGCAGCGTTGAAGATTACAGACAAGAGACCCAGTACTTC. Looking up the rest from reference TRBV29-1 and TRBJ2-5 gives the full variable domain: SAVISQKPSRDICQRGTSLTIQCQVDSQVTMMFWYRQQPGQSLTLIATANQGSEATYESGFVIDKFPISRPNLTFSTLTVSNMSPEDSSIYLCSVEDYRQETQYFGPGTRLLVL.

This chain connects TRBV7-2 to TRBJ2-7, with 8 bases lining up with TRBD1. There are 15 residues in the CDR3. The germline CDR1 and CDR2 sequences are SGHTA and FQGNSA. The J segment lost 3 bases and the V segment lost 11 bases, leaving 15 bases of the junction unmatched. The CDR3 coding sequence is TGTGCCTCTTCAGCTCAGGGGGGACAGGTCTACGAGCAGTACTTC. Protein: CASSAQGGQVYEQYF.

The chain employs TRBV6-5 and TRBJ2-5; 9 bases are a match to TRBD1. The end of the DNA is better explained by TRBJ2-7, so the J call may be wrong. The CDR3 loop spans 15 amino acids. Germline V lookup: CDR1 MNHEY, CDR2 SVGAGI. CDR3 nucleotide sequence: TGTGCCAGCAGTTACTCCGGGACAGGGACCTACGAGCAGTACTTC. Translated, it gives CASSYSGTGTYEQYF.

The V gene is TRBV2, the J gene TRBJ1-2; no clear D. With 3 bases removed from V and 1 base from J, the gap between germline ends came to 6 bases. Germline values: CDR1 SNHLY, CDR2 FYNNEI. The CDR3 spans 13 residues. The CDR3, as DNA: TGTGCCAGCAGTGAGGCGGTTAACTATGGCTACACCTTC. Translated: CASSEAVNYGYTF.

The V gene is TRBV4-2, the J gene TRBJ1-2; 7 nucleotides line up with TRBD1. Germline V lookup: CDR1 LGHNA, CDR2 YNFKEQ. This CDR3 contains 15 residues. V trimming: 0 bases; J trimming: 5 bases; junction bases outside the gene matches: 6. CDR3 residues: CASSQEGGQKYGYTF. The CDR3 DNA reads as TGTGCCAGCAGCCAAGAAGGGGGACAGAAGTATGGCTACACCTTC.

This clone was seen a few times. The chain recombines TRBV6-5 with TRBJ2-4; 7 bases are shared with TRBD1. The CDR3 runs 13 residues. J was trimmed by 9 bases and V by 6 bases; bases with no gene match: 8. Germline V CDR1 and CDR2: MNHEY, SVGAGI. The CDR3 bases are TGTGCCAGCAGAAGGACAGGCTTAGCCATTCAGTACTTC. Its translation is CASRRTGLAIQYF.

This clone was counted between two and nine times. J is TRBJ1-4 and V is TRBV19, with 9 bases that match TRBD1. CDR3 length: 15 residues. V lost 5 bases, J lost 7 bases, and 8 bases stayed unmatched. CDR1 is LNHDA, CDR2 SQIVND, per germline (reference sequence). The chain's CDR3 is CASSHPGQGVEKLFF. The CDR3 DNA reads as TGTGCCAGTAGTCACCCGGGACAGGGTGTTGAAAAACTGTTTTTT.

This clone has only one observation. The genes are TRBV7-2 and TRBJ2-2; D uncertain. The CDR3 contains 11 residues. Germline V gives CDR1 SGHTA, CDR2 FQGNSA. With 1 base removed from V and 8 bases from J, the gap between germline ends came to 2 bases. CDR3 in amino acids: CASSLVGELFF. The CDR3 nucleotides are TGTGCCAGCAGCTTAGTAGGGGAGCTGTTTTTT.

The DNA of the CDR3 is TGTGCCAGCAGTTTGGGACAGGGGAATAACTATGGCTACACCTTC. Translating it yields CASSLGQGNNYGYTF. V usage is TRBV27 and J usage is TRBJ1-2; 10 bases line up with TRBD1. With 3 bases clipped from V and 1 base from J, the junction kept 2 bases outside the gene matches. Germline V CDR1 and CDR2: MNHEY, SMNVEV (reference sequence). CDR3 length equals 15 residues.

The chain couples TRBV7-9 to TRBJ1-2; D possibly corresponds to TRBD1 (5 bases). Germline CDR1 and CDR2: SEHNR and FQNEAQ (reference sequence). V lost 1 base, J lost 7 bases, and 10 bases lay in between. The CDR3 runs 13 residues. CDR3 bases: TGTGCCAGCAGCTTAGAAACGGGGGGTGGCTACACCTTC. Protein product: CASSLETGGGYTF.

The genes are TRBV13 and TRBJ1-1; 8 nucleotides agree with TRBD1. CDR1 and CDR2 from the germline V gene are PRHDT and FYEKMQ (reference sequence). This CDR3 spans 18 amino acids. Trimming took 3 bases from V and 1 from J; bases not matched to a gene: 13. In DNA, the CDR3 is TGTGCCAGCAGCTTGTTCGGAGGCAGGGGGCGGGGGAACACTGAAGCTTTCTTT. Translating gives CASSLFGGRGRGNTEAFF.

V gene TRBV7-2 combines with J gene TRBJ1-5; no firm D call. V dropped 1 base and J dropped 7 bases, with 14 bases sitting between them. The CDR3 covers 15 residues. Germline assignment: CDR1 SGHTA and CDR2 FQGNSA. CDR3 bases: TGTGCCAGCAGCTTAGACACGGGGTTGGGGCAGCCCCAGCATTTT. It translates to CASSLDTGLGQPQHF. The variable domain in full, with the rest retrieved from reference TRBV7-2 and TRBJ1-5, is GAGVSQSPSNKVTEKGKDVELRCDPISGHTALYWYRQSLGQGLEFLIYFQGNSAPDKSGLPSDRFSAERTGGSVSTLTIQRTQQEDSAVYLCASSLDTGLGQPQHFGDGTRLSIL.

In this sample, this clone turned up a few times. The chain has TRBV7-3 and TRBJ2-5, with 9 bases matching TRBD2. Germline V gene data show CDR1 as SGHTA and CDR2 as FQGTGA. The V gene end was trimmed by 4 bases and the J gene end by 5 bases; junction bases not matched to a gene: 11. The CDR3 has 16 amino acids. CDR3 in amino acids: CASSSGELAGVETQYF. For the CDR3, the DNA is TGTGCCAGCAGCTCAGGGGAGTTAGCGGGGGTGGAGACCCAGTACTTC.

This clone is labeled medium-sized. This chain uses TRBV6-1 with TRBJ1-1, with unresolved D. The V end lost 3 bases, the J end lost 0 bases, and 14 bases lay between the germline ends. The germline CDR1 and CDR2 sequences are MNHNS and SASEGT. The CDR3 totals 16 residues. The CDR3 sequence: CASSDMGRPMNTEAFF. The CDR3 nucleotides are TGTGCCAGCAGTGACATGGGCAGGCCAATGAACACTGAAGCTTTCTTT.

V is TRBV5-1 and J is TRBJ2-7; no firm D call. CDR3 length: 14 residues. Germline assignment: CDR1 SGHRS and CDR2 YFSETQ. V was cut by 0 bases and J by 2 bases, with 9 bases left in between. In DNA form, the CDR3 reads TGCGCCAGCAGCTTGGTAGCCAGAACCTACGAGCAGTACTTC. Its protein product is CASSLVARTYEQYF.

The chain's CDR3 is CASSRTLYEQYF. The CDR3 DNA sequence: TGCGCCAGCAGCCGGACACTTTACGAGCAGTACTTC. The chain links TRBV5-1 to TRBJ2-7; a weak D match, TRBD1 (5 bases). In germline, CDR1 is SGHRS, CDR2 YFSETQ. V was clipped by 4 bases and J by 4 bases, with 9 bases between them. CDR3 length: 12 amino acids.

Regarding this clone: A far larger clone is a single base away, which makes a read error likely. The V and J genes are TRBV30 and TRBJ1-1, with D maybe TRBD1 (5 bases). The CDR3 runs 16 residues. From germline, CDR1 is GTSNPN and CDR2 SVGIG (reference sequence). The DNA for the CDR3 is TGTGCCTGGAAGCAATCAATTCTTGGGGCGGCGACTGAATCTTTCTTT. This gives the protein CAWKQSILGAATESFF.

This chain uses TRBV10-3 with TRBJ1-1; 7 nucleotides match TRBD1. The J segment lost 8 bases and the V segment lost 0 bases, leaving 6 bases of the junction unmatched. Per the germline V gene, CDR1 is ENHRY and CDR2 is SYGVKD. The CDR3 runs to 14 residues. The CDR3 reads CAISESMRGREAFF. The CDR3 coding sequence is TGTGCCATCAGTGAGTCTATGAGGGGGCGGGAAGCTTTCTTT.

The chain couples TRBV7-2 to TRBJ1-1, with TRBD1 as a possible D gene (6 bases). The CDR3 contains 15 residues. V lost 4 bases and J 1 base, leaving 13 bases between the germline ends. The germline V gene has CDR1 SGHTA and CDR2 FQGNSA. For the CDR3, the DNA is TGTGCCAGCAGCTCGGCCGGGACAAGGAACACTGAAGCTTTCTTT. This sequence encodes CASSSAGTRNTEAFF. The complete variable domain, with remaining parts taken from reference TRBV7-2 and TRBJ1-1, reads GAGVSQSPSNKVTEKGKDVELRCDPISGHTALYWYRQSLGQGLEFLIYFQGNSAPDKSGLPSDRFSAERTGGSVSTLTIQRTQQEDSAVYLCASSSAGTRNTEAFFGQGTRLTVV.

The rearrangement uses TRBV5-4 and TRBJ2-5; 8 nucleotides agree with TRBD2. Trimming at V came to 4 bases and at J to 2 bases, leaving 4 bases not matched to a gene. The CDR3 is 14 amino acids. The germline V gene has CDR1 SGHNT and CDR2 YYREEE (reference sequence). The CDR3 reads CASSAGLAQETQYF. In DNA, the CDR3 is TGTGCCAGCAGCGCCGGACTAGCACAAGAGACCCAGTACTTC.

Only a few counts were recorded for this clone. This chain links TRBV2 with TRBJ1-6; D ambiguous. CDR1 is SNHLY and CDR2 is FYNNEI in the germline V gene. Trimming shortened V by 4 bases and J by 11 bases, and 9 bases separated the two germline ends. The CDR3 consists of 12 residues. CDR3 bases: TGTGCCAGCAGTGTCGGTTATACACCCCTCCACTTT. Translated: CASSVGYTPLHF.

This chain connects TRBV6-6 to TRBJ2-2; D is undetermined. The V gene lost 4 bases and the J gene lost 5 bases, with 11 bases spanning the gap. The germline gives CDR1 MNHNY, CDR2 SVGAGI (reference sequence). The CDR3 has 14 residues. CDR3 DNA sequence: TGTGCCAGCAGTTCCGGATTCGGGACCGGGGAGCTGTTTTTT. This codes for CASSSGFGTGELFF.